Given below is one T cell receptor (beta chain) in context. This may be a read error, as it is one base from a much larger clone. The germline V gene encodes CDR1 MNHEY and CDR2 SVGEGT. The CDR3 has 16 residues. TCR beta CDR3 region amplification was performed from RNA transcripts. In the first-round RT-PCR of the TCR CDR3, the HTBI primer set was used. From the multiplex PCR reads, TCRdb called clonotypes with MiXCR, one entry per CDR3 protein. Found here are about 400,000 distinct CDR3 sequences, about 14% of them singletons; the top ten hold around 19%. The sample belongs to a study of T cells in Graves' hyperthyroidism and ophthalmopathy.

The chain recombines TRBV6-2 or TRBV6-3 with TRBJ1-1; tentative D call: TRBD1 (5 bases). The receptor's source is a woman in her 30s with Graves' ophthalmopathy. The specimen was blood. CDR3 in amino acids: CASSYLPGSTSTESFF. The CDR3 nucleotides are TGTGCCAGCAGTTACCTTCCAGGGTCCACGAGCACTGAATCTTTCTTT.